The 24 T cell receptor beta chains below were found in one sample sequenced in a study of vaccination effects on CD4 cells after COVID-19. Repertoires were generated with immunoSEQ multiplex PCR, while TCRdb's copy carries only in-frame clones and drops some. The table shows about 45,000 clones, with 74% occurring only once. Having been cultured for under twelve days, the cells underwent CD4+ T cell isolation. No antigens are known for them. The sample here was CD4+ T cells from PBMCs cultured without peptide, taken before COVID-19 vaccination. Receptors originate from a human donor who had a prior SARS-CoV-2 infection.

The CDR3 here is CASSQDGTSLETQYF. The CDR3 DNA sequence: TGCGCCAGCAGCCAAGATGGGACTAGCCTAGAGACCCAGTACTTC. J is TRBJ2-5 and V is TRBV4-1; 9 nucleotides line up with TRBD2. V lost 0 bases to trimming and J lost 4 bases; unmatched junction nucleotides: 3. The length of the CDR3 is 15 residues. Germline CDR1 reads MGHRA; CDR2 reads YSYEKL.

This clone was seen a few times. The gene calls are TRBV12-3 or TRBV12-4 and TRBJ2-7, with D hard to call. The CDR3 spans 11 residues. V lost 5 bases, J lost 4 bases, and 6 bases lay in between. The CDR3 nucleotides are TGTGCCAGCAGTGCTGGTTACGAGCAGTACTTC. Translating it yields CASSAGYEQYF.

In this sample, this clone turned up once. This chain links TRBV29-1 with TRBJ2-2, with 15 positions matching TRBD2. The CDR3 totals 16 residues. Germline lookup yields CDR1 SQVTM and CDR2 ANQGSEA. After removal of 5 bases from V and 5 bases from J, the junction contained 6 bases not matched to a gene. The CDR3 loop reads CSVSGLAGGPTGELFF. The DNA of the CDR3 is TGCAGCGTTTCGGGACTAGCGGGAGGTCCAACCGGGGAGCTGTTTTTT.

Here the CDR3 DNA reads TGCAGCGTTGTTGCAGGGAGTGGGTGGGGAAATGAGCAGTTCTTC. Encoded protein: CSVVAGSGWGNEQFF. V and J are TRBV29-1 and TRBJ2-1; D may be TRBD1 or TRBD2 (5 bases each). Trimming took off 4 bases at V and 7 bases at J, with 20 bases between the two ends. The germline gives CDR1 SQVTM, CDR2 ANQGSEA. The CDR3 spans 15 residues.

The chain is built from TRBV5-6 and TRBJ2-2; 8 bases align to TRBD2. V was clipped by 4 bases and J by 6 bases; unmatched bases: 2. CDR1 is SGHDT, CDR2 YYEEEE, per germline. This CDR3 is built from 13 residues. The DNA of the CDR3 is TGTGCCAGCAGCCGGACTAGCCCCGGGGAGCTGTTTTTT. Its protein is CASSRTSPGELFF. Based on the CDR3 plus reference TRBV5-6 and TRBJ2-2, the full variable domain is DAGVTQSPTHLIKTRGQQVTLRCSPKSGHDTVSWYQQALGQGPQFIFQYYEEEERQRGNFPDRFSGHQFPNYSSELNVNALLLGDSALYLCASSRTSPGELFFGEGSRLTVL.

CDR3 nucleotides: TGTGCCAGTAGTATAGGTGGATCAGATACGCAGTATTTT. Encoded protein: CASSIGGSDTQYF. J is TRBJ2-3 and V is TRBV19; D unresolved. This CDR3 is 13 amino acids long. Germline assignment: CDR1 LNHDA and CDR2 SQIVND (reference sequence). Trimming cost V 1 base and J 4 bases, with 6 bases left between them.

The rearrangement uses TRBV19 and TRBJ1-2; D gene ambiguous. The V end lost 3 bases, the J end lost 8 bases, and 16 bases lay between the germline ends. CDR3 length: 14 amino acids. CDR1 and CDR2 from the germline V gene are LNHDA and SQIVND (reference sequence). In DNA, the CDR3 is TGTGCCAGTAGTATTTTTTCCGCAACGGAGGGCTACACCTTC. It encodes CASSIFSATEGYTF.

This chain uses TRBV2 with TRBJ2-7; TRBD1 agrees at 10 bases. Losses at the gene ends were 6 bases for V and 6 bases for J; bases not matched to a gene: 8. The germline CDR1 and CDR2 sequences are SNHLY and FYNNEI. The CDR3 contains 14 residues. The CDR3 DNA reads as TGTGCCAGCAGGAATCCGGGACAGGGGCGCGAGCAGTACTTC. This sequence encodes CASRNPGQGREQYF. Full variable domain (rest looked up from reference TRBV2 and TRBJ2-7): EPEVTQTPSHQVTQMGQEVILRCVPISNHLYFYWYRQILGQKVEFLVSFYNNEISEKSEIFDDQFSVERPDGSNFTLKIRSTKLEDSAMYFCASRNPGQGREQYFGPGTRLTVT.

This CDR3 is CASSQDPGQGGEQYF. Written as DNA, the CDR3 is TGTGCCAGCAGCCAAGATCCCGGACAGGGCGGCGAGCAGTACTTC. The chain is built from TRBV14 and TRBJ2-7, with 8 nucleotides matching TRBD1. CDR3 length: 15 residues. J lost 6 bases, V lost 0 bases, and 7 bases had no gene match. Germline-derived CDR1 and CDR2 are SGHDN and FVKESK.

This clone was recorded once. The gene calls are TRBV19 and TRBJ1-4; 8 positions match TRBD1. In germline, CDR1 is LNHDA, CDR2 SQIVND (reference sequence). V shed 5 bases and J 5 bases; nucleotides not matched to a gene: 7. This CDR3 has 15 amino acids. The CDR3: CASSPIGTGNEKLFF. In DNA form, the CDR3 reads TGTGCCAGTAGTCCGATTGGGACAGGCAATGAAAAACTGTTTTTT.

There are a few counts of this clone. The chain joins TRBV7-3 to TRBJ2-3; TRBD1 aligns across 8 bases. In germline, CDR1 is SGHTA, CDR2 FQGTGA. The ends lost 3 bases at V and 6 bases at J; junction bases unmatched: 11. This CDR3 contains 16 residues. The CDR3, as DNA: TGTGCCAGCAGCTTGACGGACAGGGAACTGCAGGATACGCAGTATTTT. Translated, it gives CASSLTDRELQDTQYF. The full variable domain, rest sourced from reference TRBV7-3 and TRBJ2-3, is GAGVSQTPSNKVTEKGKYVELRCDPISGHTALYWYRQSLGQGPEFLIYFQGTGAADDSGLPNDRFFAVRPEGSVSTLKIQRTERGDSAVYLCASSLTDRELQDTQYFGPGTRLTVL.

The sample holds a few counts of this clone. The rearrangement joins TRBV27 to TRBJ2-3; no definite D call. CDR1 and CDR2 from the germline V gene are MNHEY and SMNVEV (reference sequence). This CDR3 comprises 12 residues. The V and J ends lost 4 bases and 3 bases respectively, with 5 bases between them. The DNA of the CDR3 is TGTGCCAGCAGTTCTGGGACAGATACGCAGTATTTT. Amino acid sequence: CASSSGTDTQYF.

The chain couples TRBV9 to TRBJ2-5; the match to TRBD2 covers 7 bases. In germline, CDR1 is SGDLS, CDR2 YYNGEE. The V gene end was trimmed by 2 bases and the J gene end by 4 bases; junction bases not matched to a gene: 8. This CDR3 contains 15 residues. CDR3 region: CASSVRGTKGETQYF. The CDR3 bases are TGTGCCAGCAGCGTTCGAGGGACTAAGGGAGAGACCCAGTACTTC.

The chain employs TRBV2 and TRBJ1-2; 7 nucleotides align to TRBD1. CDR1 is SNHLY and CDR2 is FYNNEI in the germline V gene. The CDR3 has 15 residues. V was pared by 4 bases and J by 4 bases, with 9 bases of the junction left unmatched. The CDR3 region is CASSGDSGSRYGYTF. The CDR3 DNA reads as TGTGCCAGCAGTGGGGACAGTGGATCTCGCTATGGCTACACCTTC.

This clone was seen more than once but under ten times. The chain recombines TRBV19 with TRBJ2-1; 9 bases map to TRBD2. Germline CDR1 and CDR2: LNHDA and SQIVND (reference sequence). V shed 10 bases, J shed 10 bases, and the junction held 14 bases outside the gene matches. This CDR3 spans 14 amino acids. The CDR3 sequence: CATATAGGLVEQFF. The DNA for the CDR3 is TGTGCCACCGCCACGGCGGGGGGGCTGGTGGAGCAGTTCTTC.

CDR3 DNA: TGTGCCAGCAGCCGTCGCGGGGAAGCCGAGCCCCAGCATTTT. Translated, it gives CASSRRGEAEPQHF. This chain connects TRBV7-8 to TRBJ1-5, with unresolved D. This CDR3 is built from 14 residues. Trimming cost V 5 bases and J 8 bases, with 16 bases left between them. The germline V gene has CDR1 SGHVS and CDR2 FQNEAQ.

CDR3: CASSYEAGVVGEQFF. The CDR3, as DNA: TGTGCCAGCAGTTACGAAGCGGGAGTTGTGGGTGAGCAGTTCTTC. The V gene is TRBV6-5, the J gene TRBJ2-1; 8 nucleotides line up with TRBD2. V gave up 2 bases and J gave up 9 bases; unmatched junction bases: 9. CDR1 and CDR2 from the germline V gene are MNHEY and SVGAGI. The CDR3 runs to 15 residues.

The chain couples TRBV6-5 to TRBJ1-2; no reliable D call. The germline V gene has CDR1 MNHEY and CDR2 SVGAGI. The V and J ends lost 4 bases and 1 base respectively, with 13 bases between them. This CDR3 region has 15 residues. This CDR3 reads CASSSYPTDNYGYTF. The CDR3 DNA reads TGTGCCAGCAGTTCCTACCCCACAGATAACTATGGCTACACCTTC.

The V gene is TRBV30, the J gene TRBJ1-2; D perhaps matches TRBD1 (5 bases). The V end lost 5 bases, the J end lost 8 bases, and 21 bases lay between the germline ends. CDR3 size: 14 residues. CDR1 is GTSNPN, CDR2 SVGIG, per germline (reference sequence). The CDR3 spells CAWEAWRGAKGYTF. In DNA, the CDR3 is TGTGCCTGGGAGGCGTGGCGTGGGGCTAAAGGCTACACCTTC.

This sequence joins TRBV7-3 and TRBJ1-5; D unclear. The germline CDR1 and CDR2 sequences are SGHTA and FQGTGA. V was shortened by 0 bases and J by 3 bases, with 3 bases between the two germline ends. CDR3 size: 13 residues. The CDR3 region is CASSLTVNQPQHF. In DNA, the CDR3 is TGTGCCAGCAGCTTAACTGTCAATCAGCCCCAGCATTTT. Based on the CDR3 plus reference TRBV7-3 and TRBJ1-5, the full variable domain is GAGVSQTPSNKVTEKGKYVELRCDPISGHTALYWYRQSLGQGPEFLIYFQGTGAADDSGLPNDRFFAVRPEGSVSTLKIQRTERGDSAVYLCASSLTVNQPQHFGDGTRLSIL.

V usage is TRBV10-3 and J usage is TRBJ2-7, with 10 bases lining up with TRBD2. Germline V CDR1 and CDR2: ENHRY, SYGVKD. This CDR3 spans 14 amino acids. Trimming cost V 6 bases and J 0 bases; bases outside gene matches: 2. The CDR3 loop is CAISGTSDSYEQYF. For the CDR3, the DNA is TGTGCCATCAGCGGGACTAGCGACTCCTACGAGCAGTACTTC.

The chain couples TRBV2 to TRBJ2-3; maybe TRBD2 (7 bases). Germline CDR1 reads SNHLY; CDR2 reads FYNNEI. There are 14 residues in the CDR3. V was clipped by 5 bases and J by 5 bases, with 14 bases between them. DNA for the CDR3: TGTGCCAGCAGTTTGGGGGGGGGCATAGATACGCAGTATTTT. Encoded protein: CASSLGGGIDTQYF.

The chain combines TRBV5-1 with TRBJ1-1; D ambiguous. V lost 0 bases and J 3 bases, leaving 6 bases between the germline ends. The CDR3 contains 13 residues. The germline gives CDR1 SGHRS, CDR2 YFSETQ. CDR3 coding DNA: TGCGCCAGCAGCTTGGCCGCGGACACTGAAGCTTTCTTT. Its translation: CASSLAADTEAFF. Using reference TRBV5-1 and TRBJ1-1 for the parts outside the CDR3, the full variable domain is KAGVTQTPRYLIKTRGQQVTLSCSPISGHRSVSWYQQTPGQGLQFLFEYFSETQRNKGNFPGRFSGRQFSNSRSEMNVSTLELGDSALYLCASSLAADTEAFFGQGTRLTVV.

The chain is built from TRBV19 and TRBJ1-2; no firm D call. The CDR3 consists of 13 residues. Germline assignment: CDR1 LNHDA and CDR2 SQIVND (reference sequence). The V and J ends lost 4 bases and 0 bases respectively, with 6 bases between them. CDR3 loop: CASSTRSNYGYTF. CDR3 sequence (DNA): TGTGCCAGTAGTACCCGATCTAACTATGGCTACACCTTC.